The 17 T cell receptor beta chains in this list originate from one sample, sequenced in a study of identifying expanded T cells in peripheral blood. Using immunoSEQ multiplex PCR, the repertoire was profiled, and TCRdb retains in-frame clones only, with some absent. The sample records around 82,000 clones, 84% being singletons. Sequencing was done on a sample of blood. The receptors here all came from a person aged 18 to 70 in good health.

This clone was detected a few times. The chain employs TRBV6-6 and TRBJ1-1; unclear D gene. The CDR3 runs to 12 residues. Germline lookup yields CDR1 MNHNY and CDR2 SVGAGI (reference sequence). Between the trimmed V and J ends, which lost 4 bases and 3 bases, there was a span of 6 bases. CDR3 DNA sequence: TGTGCCAGCAGTTTAGGGTACACTGAAGCTTTCTTT. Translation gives CASSLGYTEAFF.

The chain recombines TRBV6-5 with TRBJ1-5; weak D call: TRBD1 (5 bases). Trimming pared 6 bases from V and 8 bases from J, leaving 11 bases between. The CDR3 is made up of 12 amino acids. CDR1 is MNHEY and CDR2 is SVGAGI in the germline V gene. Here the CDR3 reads CASRDTSEPQHF. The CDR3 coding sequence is TGTGCCAGCAGGGACACCTCAGAGCCCCAGCATTTT.

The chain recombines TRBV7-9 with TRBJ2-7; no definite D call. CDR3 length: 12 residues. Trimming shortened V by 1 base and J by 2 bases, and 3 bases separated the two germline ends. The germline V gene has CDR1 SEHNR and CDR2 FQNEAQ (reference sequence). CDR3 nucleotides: TGTGCCAGCAGCTTAGATGCCTACGAGCAGTACTTC. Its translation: CASSLDAYEQYF.

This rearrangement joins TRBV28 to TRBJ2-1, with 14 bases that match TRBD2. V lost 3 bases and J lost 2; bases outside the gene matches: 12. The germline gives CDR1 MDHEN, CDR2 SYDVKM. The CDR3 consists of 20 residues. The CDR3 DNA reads TGTGCCAGCAGTTTCGCGCCCGGGACTAGCGGGAGCTACCCCTACAATGAGCAGTTCTTC. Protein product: CASSFAPGTSGSYPYNEQFF.

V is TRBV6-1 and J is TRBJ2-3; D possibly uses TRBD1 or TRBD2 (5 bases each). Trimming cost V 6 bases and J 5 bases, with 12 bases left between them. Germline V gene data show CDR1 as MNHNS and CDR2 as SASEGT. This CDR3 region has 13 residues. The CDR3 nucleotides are TGTGCCAGCAGAGTCCGGGACCAAGATACGCAGTATTTT. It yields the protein CASRVRDQDTQYF.

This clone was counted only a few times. The CDR3 reads CSVDGRGGNGYTF. The CDR3 DNA reads as TGCAGCGTCGACGGGAGAGGGGGTAATGGCTACACCTTC. This chain connects TRBV29-1 to TRBJ1-2; weak D call: TRBD1 (6 bases). The CDR3 sequence is 13 residues long. Germline loops: CDR1 SQVTM, CDR2 ANQGSEA. The germline V and J ends were trimmed by 6 bases and 6 bases, with 17 bases remaining between them. The variable domain in full, with the rest retrieved from reference TRBV29-1 and TRBJ1-2, is SAVISQKPSRDICQRGTSLTIQCQVDSQVTMMFWYRQQPGQSLTLIATANQGSEATYESGFVIDKFPISRPNLTFSTLTVSNMSPEDSSIYLCSVDGRGGNGYTFGSGTRLTVV.

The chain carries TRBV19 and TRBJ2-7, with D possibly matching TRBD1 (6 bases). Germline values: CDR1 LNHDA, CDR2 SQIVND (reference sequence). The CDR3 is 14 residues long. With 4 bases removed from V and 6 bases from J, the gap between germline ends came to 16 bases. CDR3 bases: TGTGCCAGTAGTACGGCCGGGACACTCGGCGAGCAGTACTTC. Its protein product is CASSTAGTLGEQYF.

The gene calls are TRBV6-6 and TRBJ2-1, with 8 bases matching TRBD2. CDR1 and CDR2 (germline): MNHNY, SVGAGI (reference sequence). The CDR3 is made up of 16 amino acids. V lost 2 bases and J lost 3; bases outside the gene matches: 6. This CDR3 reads CASSYRAGELYNEQFF. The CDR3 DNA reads TGTGCCAGCAGTTACCGAGCGGGAGAGCTCTACAATGAGCAGTTCTTC.

CDR3 coding DNA: TGTGCCAGCAGCTTAGGTGGAAGGGGTGTCCAAGAGACCCAGTACTTC. It is translated as CASSLGGRGVQETQYF. The chain carries TRBV13 and TRBJ2-5; TRBD1 might be the D (5 bases). Trimming removed 0 bases from V and 1 base from J, with 12 bases in between. Per germline, CDR1 PRHDT and CDR2 FYEKMQ (reference sequence). This CDR3 has 16 residues.

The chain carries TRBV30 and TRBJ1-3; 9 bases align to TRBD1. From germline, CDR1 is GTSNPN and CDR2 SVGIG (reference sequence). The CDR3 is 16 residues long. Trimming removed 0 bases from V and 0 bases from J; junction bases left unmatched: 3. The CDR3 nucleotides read TGTGCCTGGAGTGTACAGGGGGCCGGCTCTGGAAACACCATATATTTT. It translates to CAWSVQGAGSGNTIYF.

CDR3 coding DNA: TGTGCCAGCAGCGTAGACCAGGGGACAGGTGGCTACACCTTC. Its translation: CASSVDQGTGGYTF. V gene TRBV9 combines with J gene TRBJ1-2; the match to TRBD1 covers 8 bases. The length of the CDR3 is 14 residues. With V trimmed by 0 bases and J by 7 bases, 5 bases remained unmatched. The germline V gene encodes CDR1 SGDLS and CDR2 YYNGEE.

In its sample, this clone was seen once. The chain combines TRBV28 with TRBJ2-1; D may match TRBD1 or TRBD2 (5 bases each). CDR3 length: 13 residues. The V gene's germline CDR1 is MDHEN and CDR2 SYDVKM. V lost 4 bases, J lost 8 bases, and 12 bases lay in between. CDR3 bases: TGTGCCAGCAGTTCCCCAGGGAGCGATGAGCAGTTCTTC. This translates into CASSSPGSDEQFF.

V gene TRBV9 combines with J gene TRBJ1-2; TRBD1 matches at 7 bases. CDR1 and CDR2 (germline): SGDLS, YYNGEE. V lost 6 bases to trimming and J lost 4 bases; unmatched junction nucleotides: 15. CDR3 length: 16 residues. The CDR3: CASNRQGGPLGYGYTF. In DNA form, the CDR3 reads TGTGCCAGCAATAGACAGGGAGGACCACTAGGCTATGGCTACACCTTC.

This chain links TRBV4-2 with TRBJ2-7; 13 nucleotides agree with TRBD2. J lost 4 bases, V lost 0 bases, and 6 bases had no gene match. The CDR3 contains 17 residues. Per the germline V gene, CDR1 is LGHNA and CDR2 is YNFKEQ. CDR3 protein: CASSQETGTSGDYEQYF. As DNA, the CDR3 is TGTGCCAGCAGCCAAGAGACTGGGACTAGCGGGGATTACGAGCAGTACTTC.

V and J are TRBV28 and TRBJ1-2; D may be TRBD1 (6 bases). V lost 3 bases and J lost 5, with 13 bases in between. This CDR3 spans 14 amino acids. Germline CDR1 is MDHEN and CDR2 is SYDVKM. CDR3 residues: CASSFPVRGYGYTF. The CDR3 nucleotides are TGTGCCAGCAGTTTCCCCGTAAGGGGGTATGGCTACACCTTC.

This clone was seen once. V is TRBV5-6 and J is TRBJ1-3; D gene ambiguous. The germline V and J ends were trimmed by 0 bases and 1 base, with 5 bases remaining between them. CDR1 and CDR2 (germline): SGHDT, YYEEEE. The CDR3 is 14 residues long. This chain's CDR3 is CASSLVGSGNTIYF. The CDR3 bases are TGTGCCAGCAGCTTGGTAGGATCTGGAAACACCATATATTTT. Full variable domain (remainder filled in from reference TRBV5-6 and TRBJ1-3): DAGVTQSPTHLIKTRGQQVTLRCSPKSGHDTVSWYQQALGQGPQFIFQYYEEEERQRGNFPDRFSGHQFPNYSSELNVNALLLGDSALYLCASSLVGSGNTIYFGEGSWLTVV.

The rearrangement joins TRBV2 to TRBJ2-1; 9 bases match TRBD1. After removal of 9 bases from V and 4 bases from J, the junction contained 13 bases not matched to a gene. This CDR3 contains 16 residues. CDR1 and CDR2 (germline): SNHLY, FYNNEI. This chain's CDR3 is CASHRESGTGYNEQFF. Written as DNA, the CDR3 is TGTGCCAGTCACCGCGAATCCGGGACAGGGTACAATGAGCAGTTCTTC.